The 11 T cell receptor beta chains given below trace back to one sample, sequenced in a study of cytomegalovirus exposure and HLA in healthy donors. Both 60 Vbeta primers and 13 Jbeta primers went into the PCR. Sequencing was performed with immunoSEQ multiplex PCR; in TCRdb, only in-frame clones are kept and a portion is missing. The data contain 110,000 to 150,000 clones, roughly 75% of them singletons. The sequenced sample was PBMCs. Receptor source: a man aged 40-49 years in good health and CMV-seropositive.

The rearrangement joins TRBV5-1 to TRBJ2-2, with D possibly matching TRBD1 (6 bases). V was trimmed by 4 bases and J by 10 bases, leaving 14 bases between them. Per the germline V gene, CDR1 is SGHRS and CDR2 is YFSETQ. This CDR3 comprises 13 residues. The CDR3 coding sequence is TGCGCCAGCAGCCTGATTGACAGGACGGAGCTGTTTTTT. The encoded protein is CASSLIDRTELFF.

The rearrangement joins TRBV19 to TRBJ1-5, with D unresolved. The CDR3 spans 14 residues. V gave up 5 bases and J gave up 2 bases, with 10 bases separating them. Germline CDR1 and CDR2: LNHDA and SQIVND (reference sequence). CDR3 sequence reads: CASSLQRGNQPQHF. CDR3 bases: TGTGCCAGTAGTCTTCAGCGAGGCAATCAGCCCCAGCATTTT.

In this sample, this clone turned up once. CDR3 DNA sequence: TGTGCCAGCTCCCCCGGACAGACCGCCTATGGCTACACCTTC. Translating gives CASSPGQTAYGYTF. The V and J genes are TRBV18 and TRBJ1-2; D might be TRBD1 (6 bases). The germline CDR1 and CDR2 sequences are KGHSH and LQKENI. V lost 6 bases and J 4 bases, leaving 15 bases between the germline ends. CDR3 length: 14 residues. Full variable domain (missing parts from reference TRBV18 and TRBJ1-2): NAGVMQNPRHLVRRRGQEARLRCSPMKGHSHVYWYRQLPEEGLKFMVYLQKENIIDESGMPKERFSAEFPKEGPSILRIQQVVRGDSAAYFCASSPGQTAYGYTFGSGTRLTVV.

The J gene is TRBJ2-7, the V gene TRBV10-2; TRBD1 agrees at 10 bases. J gave up 1 base and V 8 bases, and 2 bases lay outside the gene matches. This CDR3 region has 13 residues. Germline CDR1 is WSHSY and CDR2 is SAAADI. The CDR3: CASGTGVSYEQYF. For the CDR3, the DNA is TGCGCCAGCGGGACAGGGGTTTCCTACGAGCAGTACTTC.

V gene TRBV7-9 combines with J gene TRBJ2-7, with 10 bases aligning to TRBD1. V lost 4 bases to trimming and J lost 5 bases; unmatched junction nucleotides: 5. The CDR3 sequence is 14 residues long. CDR1 SEHNR and CDR2 FQNEAQ come from the germline V gene (reference sequence). CDR3 in amino acids: CASSSRTGGDEQYF. In nucleotides, the CDR3 is TGTGCCAGCAGCTCGCGGACAGGGGGAGACGAGCAGTACTTC.

The chain links TRBV28 to TRBJ2-7; a possible D gene is TRBD1 (5 bases). The CDR3 is 15 amino acids. Trimming removed 5 bases at V and 1 base at J, with 15 bases between. Looked up from germline, CDR1 is MDHEN and CDR2 is SYDVKM. CDR3 in amino acids: CASSDRGTKSYEQYF. As DNA, the CDR3 is TGTGCCAGCAGTGACAGAGGCACGAAGTCCTACGAGCAGTACTTC.

This clone was seen just once. The V gene is TRBV28, the J gene TRBJ1-1, with D unresolved. The CDR3 covers 15 residues. V gave up 2 bases and J gave up 6 bases, with 16 bases separating them. CDR1 is MDHEN and CDR2 is SYDVKM in the germline V gene. CDR3 DNA sequence: TGTGCCAGCAGTTTAGCCCACCCCCGGTTGGCTGAAGCTTTCTTT. It codes for CASSLAHPRLAEAFF. The full variable domain, in which reference TRBV28 and TRBJ1-1 provide the parts outside the CDR3, is DVKVTQSSRYLVKRTGEKVFLECVQDMDHENMFWYRQDPGLGLRLIYFSYDVKMKEKGDIPEGYSVSREKKERFSLILESASTNQTSMYLCASSLAHPRLAEAFFGQGTRLTVV.

This clone showed up just a few times. The genes are TRBV7-8 and TRBJ2-3; D unclear. There are 14 residues in the CDR3. Germline assignment: CDR1 SGHVS and CDR2 FQNEAQ. Trimming removed 5 bases at V and 0 bases at J, with 9 bases between. CDR3 nucleotide sequence: TGTGCCAGCAGCATCGAAACTAGCACAGATACGCAGTATTTT. Encoded protein: CASSIETSTDTQYF.

The gene calls are TRBV7-8 and TRBJ1-5; a weak D match, TRBD1 (6 bases). In germline, CDR1 is SGHVS, CDR2 FQNEAQ. Between the trimmed V and J ends, which lost 5 bases and 5 bases, there was a span of 13 bases. CDR3 length equals 14 residues. For the CDR3, the DNA is TGTGCCAGCAGCCGCGGACAGCTTTATCAGCCCCAGCATTTT. Its protein is CASSRGQLYQPQHF.

The genes are TRBV2 and TRBJ2-2, with 8 bases identical to TRBD1. After removal of 6 bases from V and 2 bases from J, the junction contained 8 bases not matched to a gene. There are 16 residues in the CDR3. From germline, CDR1 is SNHLY and CDR2 FYNNEI. The CDR3, as DNA: TGTGCCAGCAGCGGACAGGGAACGACCAACACCGGGGAGCTGTTTTTT. This codes for CASSGQGTTNTGELFF.

A single count supports this clone. The gene calls are TRBV7-2 and TRBJ2-7, with D uncertain. This CDR3 is 13 amino acids long. The V gene lost 4 bases and the J gene lost 4 bases, with 11 bases spanning the gap. CDR1 is SGHTA and CDR2 is FQGNSA in the germline V gene. The CDR3 DNA reads as TGTGCCAGCAGCTCCCCCGGTGTGTACGAGCAGTACTTC. Translated: CASSSPGVYEQYF.